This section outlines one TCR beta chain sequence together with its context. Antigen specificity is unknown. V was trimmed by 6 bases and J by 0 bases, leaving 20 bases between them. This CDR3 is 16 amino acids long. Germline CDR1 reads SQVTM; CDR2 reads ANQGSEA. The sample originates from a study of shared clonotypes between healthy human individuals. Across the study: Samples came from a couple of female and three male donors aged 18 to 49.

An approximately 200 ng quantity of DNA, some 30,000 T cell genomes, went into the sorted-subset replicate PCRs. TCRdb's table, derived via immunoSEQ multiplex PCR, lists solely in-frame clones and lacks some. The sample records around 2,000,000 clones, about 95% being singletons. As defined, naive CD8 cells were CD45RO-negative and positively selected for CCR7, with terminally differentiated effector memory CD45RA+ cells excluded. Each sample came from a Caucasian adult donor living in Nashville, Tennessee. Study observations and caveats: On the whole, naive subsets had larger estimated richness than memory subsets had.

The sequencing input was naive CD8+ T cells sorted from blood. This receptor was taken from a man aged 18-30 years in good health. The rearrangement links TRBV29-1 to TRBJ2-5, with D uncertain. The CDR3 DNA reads TGCAGCGTAAAGGGCATACTCCACCATAACCAAGAGACCCAGTACTTC. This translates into CSVKGILHHNQETQYF. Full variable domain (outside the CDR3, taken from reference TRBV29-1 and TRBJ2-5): SAVISQKPSRDICQRGTSLTIQCQVDSQVTMMFWYRQQPGQSLTLIATANQGSEATYESGFVIDKFPISRPNLTFSTLTVSNMSPEDSSIYLCSVKGILHHNQETQYFGPGTRLLVL.